The rows below give T cell receptor beta chains drawn from one sample of a study of graft-versus-host responses after intestinal transplantation. Repertoires were generated with immunoSEQ multiplex PCR, while TCRdb's copy carries only in-frame clones and drops some. Of 11,000 to 15,000 clones listed, approximately 80% are singletons. Specimen: ileum tissue, collected just under 28 days after intestinal transplant. The receptors here all came from a human patient who received an intestinal transplant, so some T cells may come from the graft donor. Each CDR3 is given with its conserved first and last residue. The order of the fields is D gene, J gene, V gene, CDR3 protein. A D gene is named only where the DNA matches it firmly.

NA	TRBJ1-6	TRBV18	CASSPMGALNNSPLHF
NA	TRBJ2-1	TRBV19	CASSGWQGSDEQFF
TRBD1	TRBJ2-1	TRBV10-3	CAISDRGQINEQFF
TRBD2	TRBJ2-1	TRBV7-2	CASSPRDYYNEQFF
TRBD1	TRBJ1-6	TRBV7-2	CASSLRDSSYNSPLHF
NA	TRBJ1-5	TRBV4-1	CASSQVNSGKAYQPQHF
TRBD1	TRBJ1-4	TRBV7-9	CASSLQGASEKLFF
TRBD1	TRBJ1-1	TRBV6-6	CANKQGPGSTEAFF
TRBD1	TRBJ2-1	TRBV7-2	CASSRSSGGAMREQFF
NA	TRBJ2-3	TRBV11-2	CASSQEGGSTDTQYF
NA	TRBJ1-6	TRBV4-3	CASSQRQLSGDSPLHF
NA	TRBJ2-3	TRBV9	CASSVLLVSTDTQYF
TRBD1	TRBJ2-1	TRBV6-5	CATTGGYEQFF
NA	TRBJ2-2	TRBV14	CASSQVPRPGELFF
TRBD1	TRBJ1-1	TRBV6-5	CASSKTLGQGAFF
TRBD1	TRBJ2-2	TRBV5-1	CASSLGGTANTGELFF